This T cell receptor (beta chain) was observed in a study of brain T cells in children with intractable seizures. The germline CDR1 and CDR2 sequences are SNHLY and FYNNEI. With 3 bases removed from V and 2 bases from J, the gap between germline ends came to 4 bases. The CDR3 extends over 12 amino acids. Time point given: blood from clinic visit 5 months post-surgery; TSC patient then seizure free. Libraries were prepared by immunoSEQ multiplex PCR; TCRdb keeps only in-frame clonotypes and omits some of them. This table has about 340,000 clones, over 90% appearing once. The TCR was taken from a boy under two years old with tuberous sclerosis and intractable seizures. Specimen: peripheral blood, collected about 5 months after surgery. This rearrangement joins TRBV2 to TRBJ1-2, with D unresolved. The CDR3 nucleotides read TGTGCCAGCAGTGAGGGCAACTATGGCTACACCTTC. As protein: CASSEGNYGYTF.